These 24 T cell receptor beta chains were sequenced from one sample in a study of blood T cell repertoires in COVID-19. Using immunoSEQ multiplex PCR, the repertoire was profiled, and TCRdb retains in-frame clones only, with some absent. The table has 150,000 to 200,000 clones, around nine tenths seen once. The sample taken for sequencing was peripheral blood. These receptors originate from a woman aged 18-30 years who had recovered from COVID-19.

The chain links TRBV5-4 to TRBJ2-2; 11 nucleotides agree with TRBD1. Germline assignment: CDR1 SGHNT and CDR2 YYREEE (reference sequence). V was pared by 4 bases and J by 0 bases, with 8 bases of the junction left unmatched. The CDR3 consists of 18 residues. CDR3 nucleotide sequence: TGTGCCAGCAGCCCATCTAGGACAGGGGGCGCGAACACCGGGGAGCTGTTTTTT. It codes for CASSPSRTGGANTGELFF.

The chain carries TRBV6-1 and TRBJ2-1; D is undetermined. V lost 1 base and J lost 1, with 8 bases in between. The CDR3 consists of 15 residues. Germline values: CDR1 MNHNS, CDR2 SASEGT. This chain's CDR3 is CASSEVIGSYNEQFF. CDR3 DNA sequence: TGTGCCAGCAGTGAAGTAATCGGGTCCTACAATGAGCAGTTCTTC.

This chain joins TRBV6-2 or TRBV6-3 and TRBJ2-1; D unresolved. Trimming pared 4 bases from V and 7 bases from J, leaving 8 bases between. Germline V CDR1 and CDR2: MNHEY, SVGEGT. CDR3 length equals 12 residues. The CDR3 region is CASSLSRNEQFF. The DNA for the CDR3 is TGTGCCAGCAGTTTATCTAGGAATGAGCAGTTCTTC.

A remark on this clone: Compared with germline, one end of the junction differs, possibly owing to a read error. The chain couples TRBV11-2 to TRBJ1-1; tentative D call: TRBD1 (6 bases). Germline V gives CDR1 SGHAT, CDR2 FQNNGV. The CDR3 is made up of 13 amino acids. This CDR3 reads CASSLGLGAEAFF. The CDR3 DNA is TGTGCCAGCAGCTTAGGTCTGGGGGCTGAGGCTTTCTTT.

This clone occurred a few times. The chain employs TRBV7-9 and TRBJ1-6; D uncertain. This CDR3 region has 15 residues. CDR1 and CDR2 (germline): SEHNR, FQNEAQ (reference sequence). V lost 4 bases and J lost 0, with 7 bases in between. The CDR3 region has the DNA TGTGCCAGCAGCTCGAGGAGCTCCTATAATTCACCCCTCCACTTT. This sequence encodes CASSSRSSYNSPLHF.

CDR3 protein: CASTGSPPGTSSYNEQFF. DNA of the CDR3: TGTGCCAGCACCGGTTCCCCCCCCGGGACTAGCTCCTACAATGAGCAGTTCTTC. The V gene is TRBV2, the J gene TRBJ2-1; TRBD2 matches at 8 bases. Per the germline V gene, CDR1 is SNHLY and CDR2 is FYNNEI. The CDR3 runs to 18 residues. J gave up 0 bases and V 7 bases, and 14 bases lay outside the gene matches.

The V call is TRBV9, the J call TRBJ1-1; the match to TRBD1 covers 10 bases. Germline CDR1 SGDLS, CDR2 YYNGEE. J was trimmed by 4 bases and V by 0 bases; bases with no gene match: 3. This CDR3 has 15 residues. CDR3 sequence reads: CASSVGTGGFTEAFF. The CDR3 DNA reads TGTGCCAGCAGCGTAGGGACAGGGGGATTCACTGAAGCTTTCTTT. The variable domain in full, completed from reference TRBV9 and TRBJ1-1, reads DSGVTQTPKHLITATGQRVTLRCSPRSGDLSVYWYQQSLDQGLQFLIQYYNGEERAKGNILERFSAQQFPDLHSELNLSSLELGDSALYFCASSVGTGGFTEAFFGQGTRLTVV.

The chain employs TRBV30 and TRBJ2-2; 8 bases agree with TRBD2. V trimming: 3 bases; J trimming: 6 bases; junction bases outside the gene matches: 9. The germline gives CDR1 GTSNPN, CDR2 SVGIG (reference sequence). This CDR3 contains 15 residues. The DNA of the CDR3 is TGTGCCTGGAGGTCAACTAGCGGCCGGGCCGGGGAGCTGTTTTTT. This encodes CAWRSTSGRAGELFF. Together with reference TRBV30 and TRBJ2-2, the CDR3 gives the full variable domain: SQTIHQWPATLVQPVGSPLSLECTVEGTSNPNLYWYRQAAGRGLQLLFYSVGIGQISSEVPQNLSASRPQDRQFILSSKKLLLSDSGFYLCAWRSTSGRAGELFFGEGSRLTVL.

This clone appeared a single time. In DNA form, the CDR3 reads TGTGCCAGTACCCACCCGGGACTAGCGGGAGACGATGAGCAGTTCTTC. Its protein product is CASTHPGLAGDDEQFF. V and J are TRBV19 and TRBJ2-1; 14 bases are a match to TRBD2. The CDR3 is made up of 16 amino acids. V lost 7 bases to trimming and J lost 8 bases; unmatched junction nucleotides: 10. CDR1 is LNHDA and CDR2 is SQIVND in the germline V gene (reference sequence).

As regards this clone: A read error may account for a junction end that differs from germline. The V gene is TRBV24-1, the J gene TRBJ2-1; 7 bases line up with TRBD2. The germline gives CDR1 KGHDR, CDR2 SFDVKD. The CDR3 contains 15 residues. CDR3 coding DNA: TGTGCCACCAGTGTTTTGGACGGGGGGTACAATGAGCAGTTCTTC. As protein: CATSVLDGGYNEQFF.

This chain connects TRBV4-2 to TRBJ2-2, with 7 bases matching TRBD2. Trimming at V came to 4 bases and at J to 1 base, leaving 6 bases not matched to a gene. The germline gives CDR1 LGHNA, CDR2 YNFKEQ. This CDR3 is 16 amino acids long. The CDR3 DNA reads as TGTGCCAGCAGCCGAGGGAGGGGTTGGAACACCGGGGAGCTGTTTTTT. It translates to CASSRGRGWNTGELFF.

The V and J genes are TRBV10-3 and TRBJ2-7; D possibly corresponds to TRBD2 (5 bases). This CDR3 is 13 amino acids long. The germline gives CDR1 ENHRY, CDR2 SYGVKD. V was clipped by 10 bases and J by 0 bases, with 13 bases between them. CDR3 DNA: TGTGCCAACTTAGCGAGGAGCTCCTACGAGCAGTACGTC. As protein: CANLARSSYEQYV.

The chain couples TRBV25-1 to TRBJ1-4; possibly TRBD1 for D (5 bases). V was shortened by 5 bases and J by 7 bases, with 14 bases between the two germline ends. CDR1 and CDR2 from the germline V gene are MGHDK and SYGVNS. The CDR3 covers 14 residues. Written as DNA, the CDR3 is TGTGCCAGCAGTTACCCAGGGCGGAGTGAAAAACTGTTTTTT. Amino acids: CASSYPGRSEKLFF.

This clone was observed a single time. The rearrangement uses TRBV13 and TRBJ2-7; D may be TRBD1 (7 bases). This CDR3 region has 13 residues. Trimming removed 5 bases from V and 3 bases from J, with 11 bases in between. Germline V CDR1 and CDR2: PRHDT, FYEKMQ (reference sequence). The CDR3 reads CASSGGTVYEQYF. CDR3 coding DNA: TGTGCCAGCAGCGGCGGGACAGTCTACGAGCAGTACTTC.

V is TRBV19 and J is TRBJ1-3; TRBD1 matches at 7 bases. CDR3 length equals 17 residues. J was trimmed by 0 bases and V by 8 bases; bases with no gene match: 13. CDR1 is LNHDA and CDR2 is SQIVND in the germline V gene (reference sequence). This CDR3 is CASQVFNRGFSGNTIYF. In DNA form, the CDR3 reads TGTGCCAGTCAAGTCTTCAACAGGGGATTCTCTGGAAACACCATATATTTT.

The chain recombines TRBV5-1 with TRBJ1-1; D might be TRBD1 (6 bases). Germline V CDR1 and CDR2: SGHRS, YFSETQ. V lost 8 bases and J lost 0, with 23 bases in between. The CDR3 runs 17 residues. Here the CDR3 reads CASRLNGQSAMNTEAFF. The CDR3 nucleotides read TGCGCCAGTCGGTTGAATGGACAGTCAGCAATGAACACTGAAGCTTTCTTT.

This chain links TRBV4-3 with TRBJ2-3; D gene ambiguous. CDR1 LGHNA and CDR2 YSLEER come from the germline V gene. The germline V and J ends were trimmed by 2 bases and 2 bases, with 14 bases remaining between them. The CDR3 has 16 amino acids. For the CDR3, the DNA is TGCGCCAGCAGCCAACAGGAAGTTCTCCTCACAGATACGCAGTATTTT. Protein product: CASSQQEVLLTDTQYF.

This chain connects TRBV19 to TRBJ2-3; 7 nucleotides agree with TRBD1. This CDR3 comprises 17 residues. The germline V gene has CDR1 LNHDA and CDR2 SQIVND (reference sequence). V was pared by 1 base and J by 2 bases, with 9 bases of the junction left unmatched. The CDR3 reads CASSIGRQGVDTDTQYF. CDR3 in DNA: TGTGCCAGTAGTATAGGGAGACAGGGCGTTGACACAGATACGCAGTATTTT.

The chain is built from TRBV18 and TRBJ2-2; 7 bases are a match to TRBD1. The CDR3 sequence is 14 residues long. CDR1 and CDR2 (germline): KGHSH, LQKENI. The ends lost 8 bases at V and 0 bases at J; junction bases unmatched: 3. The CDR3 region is CASLGTANTGELFF. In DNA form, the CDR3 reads TGTGCCAGCCTTGGGACAGCGAACACCGGGGAGCTGTTTTTT.

The CDR3 DNA sequence: TGTGCCACCAGCAGATCCGGGACACCCTCGGATGGCTACACCTTC. It codes for CATSRSGTPSDGYTF. The V and J genes are TRBV15 and TRBJ1-2; weak D call: TRBD1 (6 bases). The germline V gene has CDR1 LNHNV and CDR2 YYDKDF (reference sequence). The CDR3 has 15 residues. Trimming pared 2 bases from V and 6 bases from J, leaving 16 bases between.

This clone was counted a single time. Here the CDR3 DNA reads TGTGCCAGCAGTGAAAGTCTAGTGACTGAGACCCAGTACTTC. Translating gives CASSESLVTETQYF. The rearrangement uses TRBV2 and TRBJ2-5; D is unclear. Deletions cut 2 bases from V and 5 bases from J, with 12 bases between. The CDR3 extends over 14 amino acids. Per the germline V gene, CDR1 is SNHLY and CDR2 is FYNNEI.

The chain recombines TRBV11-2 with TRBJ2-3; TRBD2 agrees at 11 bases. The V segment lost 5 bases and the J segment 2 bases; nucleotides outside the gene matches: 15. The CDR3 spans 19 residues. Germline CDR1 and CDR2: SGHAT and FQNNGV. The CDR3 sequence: CASSPLLAGALLNTDTQYF. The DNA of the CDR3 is TGTGCCAGCAGCCCCCTACTAGCGGGGGCCCTCTTAAACACAGATACGCAGTATTTT.

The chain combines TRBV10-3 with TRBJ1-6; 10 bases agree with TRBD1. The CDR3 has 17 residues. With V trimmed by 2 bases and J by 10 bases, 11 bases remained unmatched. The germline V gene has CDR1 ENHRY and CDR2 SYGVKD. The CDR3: CAISEQVGQGNSSPLHF. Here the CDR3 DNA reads TGTGCCATCAGTGAGCAGGTGGGACAGGGGAATTCGTCACCCCTCCACTTT.

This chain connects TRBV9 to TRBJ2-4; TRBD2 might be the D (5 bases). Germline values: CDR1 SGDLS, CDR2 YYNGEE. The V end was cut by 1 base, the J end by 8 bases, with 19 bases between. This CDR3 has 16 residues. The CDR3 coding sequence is TGTGCCAGCAGCGTAAATGGTGCAAGCGGAAGGGACATTCAGTACTTC. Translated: CASSVNGASGRDIQYF.